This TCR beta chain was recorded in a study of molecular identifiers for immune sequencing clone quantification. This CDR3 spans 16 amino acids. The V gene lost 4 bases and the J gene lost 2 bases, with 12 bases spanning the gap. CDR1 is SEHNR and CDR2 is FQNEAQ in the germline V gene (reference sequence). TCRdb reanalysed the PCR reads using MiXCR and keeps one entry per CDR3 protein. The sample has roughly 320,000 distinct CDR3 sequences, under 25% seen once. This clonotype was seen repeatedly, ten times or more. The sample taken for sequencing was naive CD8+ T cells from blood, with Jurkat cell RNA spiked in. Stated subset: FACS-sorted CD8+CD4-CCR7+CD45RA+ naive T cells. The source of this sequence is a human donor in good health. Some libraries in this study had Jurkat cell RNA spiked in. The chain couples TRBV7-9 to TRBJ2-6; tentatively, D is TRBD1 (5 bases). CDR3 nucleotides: TGTGCCAGCAGCTCCAAGGCAGGGACTGGGGCCAACGTCCTGACTTTC. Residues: CASSSKAGTGANVLTF. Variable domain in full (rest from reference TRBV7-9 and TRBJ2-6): DTGVSQNPRHKITKRGQNVTFRCDPISEHNRLYWYRQTLGQGPEFLTYFQNEAQLEKSRLLSDRFSAERPKGSFSTLEIQRTEQGDSAMYLCASSSKAGTGANVLTFGAGSRLTVL.